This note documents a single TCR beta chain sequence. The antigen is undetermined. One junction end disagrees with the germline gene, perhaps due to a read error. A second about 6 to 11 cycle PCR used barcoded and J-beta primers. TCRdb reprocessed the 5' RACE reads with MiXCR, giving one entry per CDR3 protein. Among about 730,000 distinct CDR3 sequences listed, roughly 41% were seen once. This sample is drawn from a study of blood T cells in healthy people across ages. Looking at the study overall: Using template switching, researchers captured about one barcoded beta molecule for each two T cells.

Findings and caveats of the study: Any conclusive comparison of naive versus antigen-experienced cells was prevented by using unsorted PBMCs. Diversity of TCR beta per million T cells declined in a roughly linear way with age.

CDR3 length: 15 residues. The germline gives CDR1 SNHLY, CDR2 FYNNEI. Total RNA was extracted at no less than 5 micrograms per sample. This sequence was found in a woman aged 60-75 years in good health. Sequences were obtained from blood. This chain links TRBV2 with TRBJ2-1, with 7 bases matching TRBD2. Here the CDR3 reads CASDERDLSYDEQFF. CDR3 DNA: TGTGCCAGCGACGAGCGGGACCTCTCCTACGATGAGCAGTTCTTC.